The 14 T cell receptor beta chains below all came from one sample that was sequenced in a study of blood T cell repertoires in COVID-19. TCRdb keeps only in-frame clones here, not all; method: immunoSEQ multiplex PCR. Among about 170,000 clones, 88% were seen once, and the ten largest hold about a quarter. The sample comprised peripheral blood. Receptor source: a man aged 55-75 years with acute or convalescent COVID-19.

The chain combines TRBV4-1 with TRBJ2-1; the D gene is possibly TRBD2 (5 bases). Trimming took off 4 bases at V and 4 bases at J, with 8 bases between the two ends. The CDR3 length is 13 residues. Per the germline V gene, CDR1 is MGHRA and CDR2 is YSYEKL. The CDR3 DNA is TGCGCCAGCAGCCTGACTAATTACAATGAGCAGTTCTTC. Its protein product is CASSLTNYNEQFF.

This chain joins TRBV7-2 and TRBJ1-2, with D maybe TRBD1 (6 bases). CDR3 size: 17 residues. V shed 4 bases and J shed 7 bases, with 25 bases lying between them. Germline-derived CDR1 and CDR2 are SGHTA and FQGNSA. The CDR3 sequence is CASSSRRRGPTIAGYTF. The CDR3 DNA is TGTGCCAGCAGCTCACGCCGCAGGGGCCCCACCATCGCTGGCTACACCTTC.

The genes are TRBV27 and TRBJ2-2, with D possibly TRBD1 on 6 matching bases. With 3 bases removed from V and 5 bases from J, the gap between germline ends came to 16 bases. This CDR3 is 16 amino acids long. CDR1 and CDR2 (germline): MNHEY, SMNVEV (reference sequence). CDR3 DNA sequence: TGTGCCAGCAGTTTCGGGAAGGGGGTATTGACCGGGGAGCTGTTTTTT. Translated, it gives CASSFGKGVLTGELFF.

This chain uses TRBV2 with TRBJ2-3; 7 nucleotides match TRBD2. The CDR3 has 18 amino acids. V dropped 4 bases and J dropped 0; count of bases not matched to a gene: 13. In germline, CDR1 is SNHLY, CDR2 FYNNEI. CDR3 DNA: TGTGCCAGCAGTGTATTTTATACGGGGGGAACTAGCACAGATACGCAGTATTTT. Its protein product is CASSVFYTGGTSTDTQYF.

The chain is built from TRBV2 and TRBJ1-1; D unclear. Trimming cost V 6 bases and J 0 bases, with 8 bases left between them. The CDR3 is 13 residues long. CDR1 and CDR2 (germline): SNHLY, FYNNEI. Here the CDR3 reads CASRLVMNTEAFF. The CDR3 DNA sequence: TGTGCCAGCAGGTTAGTGATGAACACTGAAGCTTTCTTT.

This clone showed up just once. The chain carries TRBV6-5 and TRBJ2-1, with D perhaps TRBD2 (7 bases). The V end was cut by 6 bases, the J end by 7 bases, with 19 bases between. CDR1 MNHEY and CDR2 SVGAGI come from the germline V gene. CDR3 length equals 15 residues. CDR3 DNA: TGTGCCAGCAGGGGTTCGGGGGGCCTCAGGAATGAGCAGTTCTTC. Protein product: CASRGSGGLRNEQFF.

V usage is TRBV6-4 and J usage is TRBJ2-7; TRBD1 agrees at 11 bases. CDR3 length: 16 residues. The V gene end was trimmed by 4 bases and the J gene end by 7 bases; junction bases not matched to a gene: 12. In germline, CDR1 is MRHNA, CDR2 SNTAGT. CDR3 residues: CASSVPGQGVSLEQYV. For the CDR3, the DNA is TGTGCCAGCAGTGTCCCGGGACAGGGGGTTTCCTTGGAGCAGTACGTC.

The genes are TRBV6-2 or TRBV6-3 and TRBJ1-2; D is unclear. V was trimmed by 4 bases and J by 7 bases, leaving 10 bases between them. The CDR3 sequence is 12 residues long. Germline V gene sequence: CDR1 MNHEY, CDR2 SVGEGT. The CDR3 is CASSSTAGGYTF. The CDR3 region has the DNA TGTGCCAGCAGTTCTACAGCTGGTGGCTACACCTTC.

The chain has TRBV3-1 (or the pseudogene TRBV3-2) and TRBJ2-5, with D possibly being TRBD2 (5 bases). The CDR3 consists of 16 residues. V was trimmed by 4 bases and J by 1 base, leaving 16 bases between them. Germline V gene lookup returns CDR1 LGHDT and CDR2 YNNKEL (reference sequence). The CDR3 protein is CASSRPLLASQETQYF. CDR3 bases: TGTGCCAGCAGCCGACCCCTCCTAGCTTCCCAAGAGACCCAGTACTTC.

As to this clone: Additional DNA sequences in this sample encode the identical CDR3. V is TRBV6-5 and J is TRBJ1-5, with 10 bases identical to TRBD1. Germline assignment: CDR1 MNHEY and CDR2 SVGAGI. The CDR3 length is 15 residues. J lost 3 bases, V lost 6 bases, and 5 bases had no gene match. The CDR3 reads CASSRDRGSNQPQHF. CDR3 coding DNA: TGTGCCAGCAGCCGGGACAGGGGTTCCAATCAGCCCCAGCATTTT.

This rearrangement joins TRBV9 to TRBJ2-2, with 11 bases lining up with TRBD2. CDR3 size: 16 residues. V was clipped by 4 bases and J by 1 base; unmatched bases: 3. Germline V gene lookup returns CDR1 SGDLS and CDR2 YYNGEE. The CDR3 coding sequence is TGTGCCAGCAGCCCGCTAGCGGGGGGGAACACCGGGGAGCTGTTTTTT. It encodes CASSPLAGGNTGELFF.

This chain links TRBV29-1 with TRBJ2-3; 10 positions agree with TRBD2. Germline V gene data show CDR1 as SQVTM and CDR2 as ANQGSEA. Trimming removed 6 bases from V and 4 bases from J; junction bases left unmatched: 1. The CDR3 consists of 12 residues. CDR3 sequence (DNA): TGCAGCGTAAGCGGGGGGGCAGATACGCAGTATTTT. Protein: CSVSGGADTQYF.

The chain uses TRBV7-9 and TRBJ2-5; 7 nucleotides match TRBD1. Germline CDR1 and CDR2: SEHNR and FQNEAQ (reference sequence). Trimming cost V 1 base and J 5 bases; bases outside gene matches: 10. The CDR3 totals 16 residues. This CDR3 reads CASSLGGLGGTETQYF. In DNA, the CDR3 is TGTGCCAGCAGCTTAGGGGGGCTAGGGGGCACGGAGACCCAGTACTTC.

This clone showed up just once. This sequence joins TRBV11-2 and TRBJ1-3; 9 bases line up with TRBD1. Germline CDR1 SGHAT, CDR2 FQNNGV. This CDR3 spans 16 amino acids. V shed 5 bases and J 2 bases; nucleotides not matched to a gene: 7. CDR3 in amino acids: CASSLNRGHTGNTIYF. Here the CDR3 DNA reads TGTGCCAGCAGCCTGAACAGGGGGCATACTGGAAACACCATATATTTT. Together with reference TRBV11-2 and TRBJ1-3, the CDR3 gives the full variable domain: EAGVAQSPRYKIIEKRQSVAFWCNPISGHATLYWYQQILGQGPKLLIQFQNNGVVDDSQLPKDRFSAERLKGVDSTLKIQPAKLEDSAVYLCASSLNRGHTGNTIYFGEGSWLTVV.